The clone carrying this T cell receptor (beta chain) showed up just once. This entry is derived from a study of OX40 agonist ivuxolimab in advanced cancers. Study summary: Cancers in dose escalation were hepatocellular, melanoma, renal cell and head and neck.

CDR1 is LNHDA and CDR2 is SQIVND in the germline V gene (reference sequence). The V gene lost 4 bases and the J gene lost 2 bases, with 12 bases spanning the gap. The CDR3 covers 14 residues. Sequencing used immunoSEQ multiplex PCR; TCRdb keeps in-frame clones, though not all of them. The sample has just under 65,000 clones, about 90% seen once. The chain carries TRBV19 and TRBJ2-7; D not certain. The sequenced sample was CD4+ or CD8+ T cells sorted from blood, obtained in a trial of the OX40 agonist ivuxolimab. This clonotype originated in an adult with an advanced solid tumor such as melanoma, head and neck, liver or kidney cancer. The CDR3 sequence: CASSRRTKAYEQYF. As DNA, the CDR3 is TGTGCCAGTAGTAGAAGAACCAAAGCCTACGAGCAGTACTTC.